Detailed here is one TCR beta chain. Amplification of TCR beta CDR3 regions used RNA transcripts. Second-round multiplex PCR followed a first-round RT-PCR using HTBI primers. TCRdb reprocessed the multiplex PCR reads with MiXCR, giving one entry per CDR3 protein. The sample records more than 40,000 distinct CDR3 sequences, 50% being singletons. This CDR3 contains 15 residues. With V trimmed by 4 bases and J by 1 base, 6 bases remained unmatched. Germline-derived CDR1 and CDR2 are SGHRS and YFSETQ. This entry is derived from a study of Graves' ophthalmopathy and Graves' hyperthyroidism. The clonotype originates from an adult man with Graves' ophthalmopathy. Sequences were obtained from peripheral blood. J is TRBJ2-3 and V is TRBV5-1; 7 bases map to TRBD2. The CDR3 is CASSTAGDRTDTQYF. CDR3 DNA sequence: TGCGCCAGCAGCACCGCGGGGGACCGCACAGATACGCAGTATTTT.